This T cell receptor beta chain was sequenced in a study of OX40 agonist ivuxolimab in advanced cancers. Study-level background: Dose-escalation patients' cancers were hepatocellular carcinoma, melanoma, renal cell or head and neck cancer. General observations from the study: Clonal expansion in partial responders at 0.1-3.0 mg/kg ranked among the lowest. The authors did not determine the antigen specificity of the expanded peripheral T cells. Expanded clones tended on average to be more numerous among CD8+ T cells than CD4+.

The CDR3 is 16 residues long. The V gene lost 4 bases and the J gene lost 6 bases, with 20 bases spanning the gap. Germline lookup yields CDR1 SEHNR and CDR2 FQNEAQ (reference sequence). Produced via immunoSEQ multiplex PCR; TCRdb's table is partial and in-frame only. The table has some 97,000 clones, less than 95% seen once. On this clone: Its target is not known.

The chain is built from TRBV7-9 and TRBJ2-3, with a weak D call TRBD1 (5 bases). This sample comprised CD4+ or CD8+ T cells sorted from blood, obtained in a trial of the OX40 agonist ivuxolimab. This TCR came from an adult with an advanced solid tumor such as melanoma, head and neck, liver or kidney cancer. CDR3 nucleotides: TGTGCCAGCAGCTCCCAGACAGCCCTGTGGGTGGATACGCAGTATTTT. This encodes CASSSQTALWVDTQYF. The whole variable domain, remainder taken from reference TRBV7-9 and TRBJ2-3, is DTGVSQNPRHKITKRGQNVTFRCDPISEHNRLYWYRQTLGQGPEFLTYFQNEAQLEKSRLLSDRFSAERPKGSFSTLEIQRTEQGDSAMYLCASSSQTALWVDTQYFGPGTRLTVL.